Detailed here is one TCR beta chain. These data originate in a study of blood T cell repertoires in COVID-19. As for the study in general: Samples representing acute and convalescent COVID-19 were sourced from the United States, Italy and Spain. PBMCs, B-cell-depleted T cells, or T cells were the source of the cDNA or gDNA that made up the material.

CDR3 size: 15 residues. The J segment lost 5 bases and the V segment lost 4 bases, leaving 9 bases of the junction unmatched. Per the germline V gene, CDR1 is SGHTS and CDR2 is YDEGEE. As handled by the study authors: From reference gene primer amplification, estimates of nucleated cell counts were derived. Method: immunoSEQ multiplex PCR; TCRdb's copy keeps in-frame clones and lacks some. That table supplies the V and J calls and clone size; D and trimming were determined from the DNA. This sample has approximately 60,000 clones, with less than 85% found just once. This TCR came from a man in his 60s with acute or convalescent COVID-19. Sequenced material: peripheral blood. The chain carries TRBV5-8 and TRBJ2-5; 9 bases are shared with TRBD1. The CDR3 coding sequence is TGTGCCAGCAGCCCGGAGACAGGGGGACAGGAGACCCAGTACTTC. It specifies CASSPETGGQETQYF.